The TCR beta chain described here comes from a study of monozygotic twins with inflammatory bowel disease. Study-wide points: People with IBD had fewer clonotypes in common with others than healthy twins did, especially with disease activity. Against healthy co-twins, IBD patients had lower TCRbeta diversity (measured by inverse Simpson).

On this clonotype itself: Antigen unknown.

CDR1 and CDR2 from the germline V gene are ENHRY and SYGVKD. This CDR3 region has 13 residues. Each of the TCR libraries took around 3.5 ug of total RNA. UMIs with a 6-nucleotide sample barcode were added by template switching. With the 5' RACE reads reprocessed, TCRdb shows one record per CDR3 protein and no DNA. In all, the sample yields about 450,000 distinct CDR3 sequences. The specimen was blood. V is TRBV10-3 and J is TRBJ2-7; the D call from TCRdb, TRBD2, cannot be confirmed without DNA. The sequence was obtained from a human donor with ulcerative colitis or Crohn's disease, or a healthy co-twin of an affected twin (not recorded which). CDR3 residues: CAIKANPTYEQYF.